Below, one T cell receptor beta chain is given with its context. Sequencing used immunoSEQ multiplex PCR; TCRdb keeps in-frame clones, though not all of them. The data contain around 30,000 clones, about 92% of them singletons. The data originate from a study of T cell changes during pregnancy in multiple sclerosis. This CDR3 region has 13 residues. V gave up 2 bases and J gave up 8 bases, with 10 bases separating them. Germline loops: CDR1 KGHSH, CDR2 LQKENI. The source of this sequence is a female donor with multiple sclerosis, enrolled in a pregnancy study. V is TRBV18 and J is TRBJ2-1; D perhaps matches TRBD2 (5 bases). The specimen comprised CD4+ T cells from peripheral blood mononuclear cells, sampled after pregnancy. The CDR3 DNA sequence: TGTGCCAGCTCACCAGGACTTGGGGATGAGCAGTTCTTC. Protein sequence: CASSPGLGDEQFF.